The clone carrying this T cell receptor (beta chain) was recorded at least ten times. Its antigen remains unidentified. Co-extracting RNA and DNA was done with 20-30 mg of unsorted bulk tissue as input. Primary liver carcinoma in the patients was surgically resected. Every tumor yielded five separate sampled regions. The data derive from a study of tumor-infiltrating lymphocytes in primary liver carcinoma. V was pared by 0 bases and J by 5 bases, with 10 bases between. This CDR3 is 14 amino acids long. CDR1 MNHEY and CDR2 SVGAGI come from the germline V gene. Synthesis of TCR beta cDNA was carried out from 500 ng total RNA with a constant-region primer. Each TCR beta library was derived from three nested multiplex PCR rounds that employed slightly modified ARM-PCR. In the first two PCR rounds, TRBV1-TRBV30 forward primers were paired with a C-beta reverse primer, and each round lasted roughly 9 cycles. TCRdb re-analysed the multiplex PCR reads in MiXCR, keeping a single row per CDR3 protein. The data hold tens of thousands of distinct CDR3 sequences, with around 72% observed a single time.

Broader study findings: Blood fell significantly below tumors in its top-250-clone fraction (p = 0.039).

The chain carries TRBV6-5 and TRBJ1-2; possible D gene TRBD1, 5 bases. Sample: liver tumor tissue from sampling region 2. As to subset: tumor region T2, inferior pole. The clonotype was recovered from a man between 40 and 49 years old with primary liver carcinoma and hepatitis B virus infection. The CDR3 is CASSYSGGGYGYTF. The CDR3 DNA reads as TGTGCCAGCAGTTACTCCGGTGGGGGGTATGGCTACACCTTC.